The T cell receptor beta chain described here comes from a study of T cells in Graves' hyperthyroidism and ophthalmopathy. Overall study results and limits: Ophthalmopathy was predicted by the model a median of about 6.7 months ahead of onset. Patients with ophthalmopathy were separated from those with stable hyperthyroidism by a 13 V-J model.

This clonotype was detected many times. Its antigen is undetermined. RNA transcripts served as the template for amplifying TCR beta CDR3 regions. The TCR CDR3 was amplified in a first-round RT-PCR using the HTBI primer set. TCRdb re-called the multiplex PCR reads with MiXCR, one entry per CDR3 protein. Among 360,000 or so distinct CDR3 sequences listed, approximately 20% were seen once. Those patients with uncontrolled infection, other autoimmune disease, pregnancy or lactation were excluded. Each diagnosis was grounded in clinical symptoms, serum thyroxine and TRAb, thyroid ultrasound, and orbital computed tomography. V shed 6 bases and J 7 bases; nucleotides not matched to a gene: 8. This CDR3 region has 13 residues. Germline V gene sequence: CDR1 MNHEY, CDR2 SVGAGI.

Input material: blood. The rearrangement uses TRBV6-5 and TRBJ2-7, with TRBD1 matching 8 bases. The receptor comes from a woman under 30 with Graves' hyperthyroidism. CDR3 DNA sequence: TGTGCCAGCAGACGCCAGGGGGCTTGGGAGCAGTACTTC. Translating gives CASRRQGAWEQYF.